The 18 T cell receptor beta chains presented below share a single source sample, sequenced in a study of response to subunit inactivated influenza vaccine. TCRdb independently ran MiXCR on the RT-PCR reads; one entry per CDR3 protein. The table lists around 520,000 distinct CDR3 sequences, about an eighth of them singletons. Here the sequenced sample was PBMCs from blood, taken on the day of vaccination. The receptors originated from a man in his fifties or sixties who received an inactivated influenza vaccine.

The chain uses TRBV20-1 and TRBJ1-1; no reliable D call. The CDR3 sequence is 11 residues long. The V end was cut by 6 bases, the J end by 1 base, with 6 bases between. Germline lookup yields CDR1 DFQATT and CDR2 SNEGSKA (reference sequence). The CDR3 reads CSAFGNTEAFF. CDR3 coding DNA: TGCAGTGCCTTCGGGAACACTGAAGCTTTCTTT.

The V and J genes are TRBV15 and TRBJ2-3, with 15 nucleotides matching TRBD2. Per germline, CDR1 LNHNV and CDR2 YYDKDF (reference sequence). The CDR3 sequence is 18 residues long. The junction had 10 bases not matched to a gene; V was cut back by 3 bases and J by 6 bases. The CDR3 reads CATSRGWTSGRGADTQYF. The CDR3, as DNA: TGTGCCACCAGCAGGGGCTGGACTAGCGGGAGGGGTGCCGATACGCAGTATTTT.

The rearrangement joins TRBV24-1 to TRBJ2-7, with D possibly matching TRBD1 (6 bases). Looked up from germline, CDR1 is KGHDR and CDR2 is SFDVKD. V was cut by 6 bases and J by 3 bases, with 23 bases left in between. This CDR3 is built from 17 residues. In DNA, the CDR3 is TGTGCCACCAGTAACACCTACAGGGACGGTAAGAGCTACGAGCAGTACTTC. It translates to CATSNTYRDGKSYEQYF.

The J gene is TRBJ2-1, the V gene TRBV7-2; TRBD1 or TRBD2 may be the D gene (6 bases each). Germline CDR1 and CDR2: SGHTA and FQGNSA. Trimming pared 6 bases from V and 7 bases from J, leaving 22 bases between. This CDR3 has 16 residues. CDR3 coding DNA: TGTGCCAGCAGTCGAAACAGGGACCCTGGAGGGAATGAGCAGTTCTTC. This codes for CASSRNRDPGGNEQFF.

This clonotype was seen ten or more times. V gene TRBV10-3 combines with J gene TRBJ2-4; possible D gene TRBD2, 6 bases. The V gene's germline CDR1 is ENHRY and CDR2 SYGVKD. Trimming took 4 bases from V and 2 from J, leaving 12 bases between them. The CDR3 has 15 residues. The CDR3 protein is CAISGGEWTKNIQYF. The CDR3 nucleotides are TGTGCCATCAGTGGGGGGGAATGGACCAAAAACATTCAGTACTTC.

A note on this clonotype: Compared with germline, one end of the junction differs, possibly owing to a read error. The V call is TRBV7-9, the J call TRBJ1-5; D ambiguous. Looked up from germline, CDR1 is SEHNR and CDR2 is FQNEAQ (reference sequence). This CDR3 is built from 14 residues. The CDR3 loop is CASSGGSGNKPQHF. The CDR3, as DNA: TGTGCCAGCAGCGGCGGTAGTGGCAATAAGCCCCAGCATTTT. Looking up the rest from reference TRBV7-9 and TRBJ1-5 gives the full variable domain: DTGVSQNPRHKITKRGQNVTFRCDPISEHNRLYWYRQTLGQGPEFLTYFQNEAQLEKSRLLSDRFSAERPKGSFSTLEIQRTEQGDSAMYLCASSGGSGNKPQHFGDGTRLSIL.

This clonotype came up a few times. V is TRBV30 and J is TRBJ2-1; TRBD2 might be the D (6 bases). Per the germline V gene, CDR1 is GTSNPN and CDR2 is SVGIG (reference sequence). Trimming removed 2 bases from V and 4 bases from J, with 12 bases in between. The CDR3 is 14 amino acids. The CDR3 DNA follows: TGTGCCTGGAGTTTCGGGGGTGGATACAATGAGCAGTTCTTC. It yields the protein CAWSFGGGYNEQFF.

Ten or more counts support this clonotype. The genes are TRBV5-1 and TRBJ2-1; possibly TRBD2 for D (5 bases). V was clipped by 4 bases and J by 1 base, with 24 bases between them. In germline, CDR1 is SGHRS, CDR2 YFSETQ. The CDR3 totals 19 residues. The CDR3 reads CASSLDPIGRGRSYNEQFF. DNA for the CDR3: TGCGCCAGCAGCCTGGACCCAATCGGCCGGGGTCGTTCCTACAATGAGCAGTTCTTC. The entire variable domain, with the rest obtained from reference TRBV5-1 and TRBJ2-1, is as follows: KAGVTQTPRYLIKTRGQQVTLSCSPISGHRSVSWYQQTPGQGLQFLFEYFSETQRNKGNFPGRFSGRQFSNSRSEMNVSTLELGDSALYLCASSLDPIGRGRSYNEQFFGPGTRLTVL.

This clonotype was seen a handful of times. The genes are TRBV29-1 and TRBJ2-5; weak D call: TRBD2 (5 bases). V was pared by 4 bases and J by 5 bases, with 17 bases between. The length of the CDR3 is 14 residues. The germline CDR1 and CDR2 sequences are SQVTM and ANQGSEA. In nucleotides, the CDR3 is TGCAGCGTTGTTCTCTTGGGAGAACAGGAGACCCAGTACTTC. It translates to CSVVLLGEQETQYF.

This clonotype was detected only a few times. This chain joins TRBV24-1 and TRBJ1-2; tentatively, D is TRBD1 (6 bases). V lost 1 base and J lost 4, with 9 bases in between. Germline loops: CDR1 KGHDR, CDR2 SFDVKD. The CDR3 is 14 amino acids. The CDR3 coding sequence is TGTGCCACCAGTGATTTACAGGGATTCTATGGCTACACCTTC. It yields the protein CATSDLQGFYGYTF.

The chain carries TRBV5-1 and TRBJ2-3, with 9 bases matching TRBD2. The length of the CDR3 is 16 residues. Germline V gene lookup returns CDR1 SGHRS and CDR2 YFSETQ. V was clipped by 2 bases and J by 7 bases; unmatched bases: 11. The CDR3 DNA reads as TGCGCCAGCAGCTTCCTTAGCGGGGGACGCAAGTATACGCAGTATTTT. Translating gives CASSFLSGGRKYTQYF.

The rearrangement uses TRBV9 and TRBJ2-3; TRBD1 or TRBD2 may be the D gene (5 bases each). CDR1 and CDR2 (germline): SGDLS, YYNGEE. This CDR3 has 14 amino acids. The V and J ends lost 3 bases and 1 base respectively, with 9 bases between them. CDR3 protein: CASSGGWGTDTQYF. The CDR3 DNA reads TGTGCCAGCAGCGGGGGGTGGGGCACAGATACGCAGTATTTT.

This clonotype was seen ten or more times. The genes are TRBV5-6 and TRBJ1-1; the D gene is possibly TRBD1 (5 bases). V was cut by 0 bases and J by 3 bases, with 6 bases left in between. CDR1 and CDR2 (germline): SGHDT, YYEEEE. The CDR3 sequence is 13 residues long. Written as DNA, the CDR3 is TGTGCCAGCAGCTTGGTCAGGGACACTGAAGCTTTCTTT. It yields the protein CASSLVRDTEAFF. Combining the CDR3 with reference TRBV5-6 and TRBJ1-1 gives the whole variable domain DAGVTQSPTHLIKTRGQQVTLRCSPKSGHDTVSWYQQALGQGPQFIFQYYEEEERQRGNFPDRFSGHQFPNYSSELNVNALLLGDSALYLCASSLVRDTEAFFGQGTRLTVV.

CDR3 residues: CASSPAELNEQFF. CDR3 coding DNA: TGTGCCAGCAGTCCGGCGGAGCTCAATGAGCAGTTCTTC. The chain is built from TRBV28 and TRBJ2-1; no clear D. The CDR3 is made up of 13 amino acids. Trimming removed 5 bases at V and 6 bases at J, with 11 bases between. The V gene's germline CDR1 is MDHEN and CDR2 SYDVKM.

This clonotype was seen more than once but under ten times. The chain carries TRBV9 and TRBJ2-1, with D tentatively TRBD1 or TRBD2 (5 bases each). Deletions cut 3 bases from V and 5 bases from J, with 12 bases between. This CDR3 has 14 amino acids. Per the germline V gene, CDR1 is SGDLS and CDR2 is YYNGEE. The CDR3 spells CASSDRDGHNEQFF. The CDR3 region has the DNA TGTGCCAGCAGCGACCGGGACGGACACAATGAGCAGTTCTTC.

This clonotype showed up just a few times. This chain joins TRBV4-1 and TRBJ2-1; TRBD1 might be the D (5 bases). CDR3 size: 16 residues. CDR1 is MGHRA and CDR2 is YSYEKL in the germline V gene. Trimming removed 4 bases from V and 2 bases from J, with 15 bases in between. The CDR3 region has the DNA TGCGCCAGCAGCCCAGGGCCCGTAAATCCCTACAATGAGCAGTTCTTC. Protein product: CASSPGPVNPYNEQFF.

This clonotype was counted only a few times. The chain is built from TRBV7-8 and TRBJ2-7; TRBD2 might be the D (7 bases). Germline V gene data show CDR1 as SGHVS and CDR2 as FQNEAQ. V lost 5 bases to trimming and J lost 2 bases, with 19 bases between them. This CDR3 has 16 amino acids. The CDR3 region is CASSPRTAGRTYEQYF. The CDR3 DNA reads TGTGCCAGCAGCCCCCGGACAGCCGGGAGGACCTACGAGCAGTACTTC.

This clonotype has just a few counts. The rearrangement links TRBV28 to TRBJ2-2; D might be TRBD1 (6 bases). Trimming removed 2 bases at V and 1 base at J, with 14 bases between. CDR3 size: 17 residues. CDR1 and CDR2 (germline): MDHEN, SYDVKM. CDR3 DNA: TGTGCCAGCAGTTTACCCCCGAACAGGGTGAACACCGGGGAGCTGTTTTTT. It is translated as CASSLPPNRVNTGELFF.